A selection of T cell receptor beta chains follows, all from one sample in a study of blood T cell repertoires in COVID-19. This table comes from immunoSEQ multiplex PCR, and its TCRdb copy is limited to in-frame clones, with some not included. This sample has 80,000 to 95,000 clones, with about 90% found just once. Input material: peripheral blood. All receptors derive from a human donor with active COVID-19. The donor label of this sample is uncertain. The CDR3 runs from the conserved cysteine through the conserved F or W. The order of the fields is clone size, J gene, D gene, V gene, CDR3 protein, CDR3 DNA. A D gene is named only where the DNA matches it firmly. Rows give clone size only sometimes, using once, few, many, or a class for an expanded clone.

>NA|TRBJ2-3|NA|TRBV5-4
CASSPRTGSMGEVSF
TGTGCCAGCAGCCCTCGGACAGGTAGTATGGGGGAGGTCTCATTT
>once|TRBJ1-2|NA|TRBV12-3/TRBV12-4
CASSFAYHHNETF
TGTGCCAGCAGCTTTGCGTATCACCATAACGAGACCTTC
>few|TRBJ2-7|NA|TRBV27
CASSFRGSSYEQYF
TGTGCCAGCAGTTTCCGGGGGAGCTCCTACGAGCAGTACTTC
>NA|TRBJ2-1|NA|TRBV9
CASSPTPLSSYNEQFF
TGTGCCAGCAGCCCGACTCCATTGAGCTCCTACAATGAGCAGTTCTTC
>NA|TRBJ1-6|TRBD1|TRBV19
CASPGQMNSPLHF
TGTGCCAGCCCGGGACAGATGAATTCACCCCTCCACTTT
>NA|TRBJ1-1|NA|TRBV5-1
CASSSSGDTEAFF
TGCGCCAGCAGCTCCTCAGGGGACACTGAAGCTTTCTTT
>NA|TRBJ2-7|TRBD2|TRBV6-6
CASSRGLAGGSSYEQYF
TGTGCCAGCAGTCGCGGACTAGCGGGGGGGTCCTCCTACGAGCAGTACTTC
>NA|TRBJ1-4|NA|TRBV5-6
CASSLAGIGEKLFF
TGTGCCAGCAGCTTGGCGGGGATAGGGGAAAAACTGTTTTTT
>NA|TRBJ1-2|TRBD1|TRBV5-1
CASSPQAGQELYGYTF
TGCGCCAGCAGCCCTCAGGCCGGACAGGAGCTCTATGGCTACACCTTC
>NA|TRBJ2-1|TRBD1|TRBV3-1/TRBV3-2
CASSHRQGTPYNEQFF
TGTGCCAGCAGCCACAGACAGGGTACCCCCTACAATGAGCAGTTCTTC
>once|TRBJ2-2|TRBD1|TRBV5-1
CASSSGQGANTGELFF
TGCGCCAGCAGCTCCGGACAGGGGGCGAACACCGGGGAGCTGTTTTTT
>NA|TRBJ1-2|TRBD1|TRBV27
CASRTGGYGYTF
TGTGCCAGCAGGACAGGGGGGTATGGCTACACCTTC
>NA|TRBJ1-2|TRBD1|TRBV6-5
CASRLGGGGYTF
TGTGCCAGCCGATTAGGGGGCGGCGGCTACACCTTC
>NA|TRBJ1-2|TRBD1|TRBV9
CASSFSRQGIYYGYTF
TGTGCCAGCAGCTTCTCCCGACAGGGGATTTACTATGGCTACACCTTC
>NA|TRBJ2-1|NA|TRBV6-2/TRBV6-3
CASSYLVRAGSFEQFF
TGTGCCAGCAGTTACTTAGTTAGGGCAGGGTCATTTGAGCAGTTCTTC
>NA|TRBJ2-3|NA|TRBV28
CASSYGGATQYF
TGTGCCAGCAGTTATGGGGGGGCCACGCAGTATTTT
>NA|TRBJ2-2|TRBD1|TRBV12-3/TRBV12-4
CASSGTGGGELFF
TGTGCCAGCAGTGGGACAGGGGGCGGGGAGCTGTTTTTT
>NA|TRBJ2-7|NA|TRBV3-1/TRBV3-2
CASSQIGQEGEQYF
TGTGCCAGCAGCCAGATCGGACAGGAGGGCGAGCAGTACTTC
>NA|TRBJ2-1|TRBD2|TRBV6-5
CASSFRTSGGGNEQFF
TGTGCCAGCAGTTTTCGGACTAGCGGGGGGGGAAATGAGCAGTTCTTC
>NA|TRBJ2-2|NA|TRBV5-5
CASSFGGEGELFF
TGTGCCAGCAGCTTCGGGGGAGAGGGGGAGCTGTTTTTT
>once|TRBJ2-3|TRBD2|TRBV5-1
CASSLRSGVADTQYF
TGCGCCAGCAGCTTGAGGAGCGGGGTTGCAGATACGCAGTATTTT
>NA|TRBJ2-3|TRBD2|TRBV6-5
CASSLSGGSELDTQYF
TGTGCCAGCAGTTTGAGCGGGGGATCCGAGTTGGATACGCAGTATTTT
>once|TRBJ1-5|TRBD1|TRBV6-1
CASSEAIKVGQGANQPQHF
TGTGCCAGCAGTGAAGCGATAAAGGTGGGACAGGGGGCTAACCAGCCCCAGCATTTT
>NA|TRBJ1-2|TRBD1|TRBV7-2
CASRQDRSGYGYTF
TGTGCCAGCAGACAGGACAGGTCAGGCTATGGCTACACCTTC
>once|TRBJ2-1|TRBD2|TRBV4-1
CASSQYSIAGGPRVYNEQFF
TGCGCCAGCAGCCAATACTCCATAGCGGGGGGGCCTCGTGTATACAATGAGCAGTTCTTC
>NA|TRBJ2-7|NA|TRBV7-9
CASSPRDKYEQYF
TGTGCCAGCAGCCCCCGGGACAAGTACGAGCAGTACTTC
>NA|TRBJ1-2|NA|TRBV6-1
CASSEAVLNGDYGYTF
TGTGCCAGCAGTGAAGCGGTCCTTAACGGGGACTATGGCTACACCTTC
>NA|TRBJ1-2|NA|TRBV4-1
CASSVKTGNYGYTF
TGCGCCAGCAGCGTTAAAACGGGAAACTATGGCTACACCTTC
>NA|TRBJ1-1|NA|TRBV5-1
CASSLGHGGEAFF
TGCGCCAGCAGCTTGGGACATGGAGGTGAAGCTTTCTTT
>NA|TRBJ2-3|TRBD2|TRBV20-1
CSASPSGGHAAPTDTQYF
TGCAGTGCTAGTCCTAGCGGGGGCCACGCGGCACCGACAGATACGCAGTATTTT
>NA|TRBJ2-2|TRBD2|TRBV5-1
CASSLAVVRGANTGELFF
TGCGCCAGCAGCTTGGCCGTAGTGCGGGGGGCCAACACCGGGGAGCTGTTTTTT
>NA|TRBJ1-3|TRBD1|TRBV2
CASSFDRGWNTIYF
TGTGCCAGCAGTTTTGACAGGGGATGGAACACCATATATTTT
>NA|TRBJ2-2|TRBD2|TRBV4-1
CASSQGLAGGRWTGELFF
TGCGCCAGCAGCCAGGGACTAGCGGGGGGGCGGTGGACCGGGGAGCTGTTTTTT
>once|TRBJ2-7|NA|TRBV3-1/TRBV3-2
CASSPEGGSYEQYF
TGTGCCAGCAGCCCCGAGGGCGGATCCTACGAGCAGTACTTC
>NA|TRBJ1-2|NA|TRBV12-5
CASGLTASSYGYTF
TGTGCTAGTGGTTTGACTGCTTCGAGCTATGGCTACACCTTC
>NA|TRBJ1-6|TRBD1|TRBV2
CASRGQGSNSPLHF
TGTGCCAGCAGGGGACAGGGGAGCAATTCACCCCTCCACTTT
>NA|TRBJ2-3|TRBD1|TRBV7-9
CASSLGDRVTDTQYF
TGTGCCAGCAGCTTAGGGGACAGGGTCACAGATACGCAGTATTTT
>NA|TRBJ1-4|TRBD1|TRBV7-6
CASSHGQGNEKLFF
TGTGCCAGCAGCCATGGACAGGGAAATGAAAAACTGTTTTTT
>NA|TRBJ1-5|TRBD1|TRBV19
CASGGTGGYSNQPQHF
TGTGCCAGTGGAGGGACAGGGGGTTATAGCAATCAGCCCCAGCATTTT
>few|TRBJ1-2|NA|TRBV5-6
CASSQIGGGGYTF
TGTGCCAGCAGCCAAATAGGGGGTGGAGGCTACACCTTC
>once|TRBJ1-3|TRBD1|TRBV16
CASSRLPGQPSFPIYF
TGTGCCAGCAGCCGCCTACCGGGACAGCCAAGTTTTCCCATATATTTT
>NA|TRBJ2-3|TRBD2|TRBV5-6
CASSLARGAGTDTQYF
TGTGCCAGCAGCTTGGCGCGGGGGGCGGGGACAGATACGCAGTATTTT
>NA|TRBJ1-3|NA|TRBV7-2
CASASTAASGNTIYF
TGTGCCAGTGCTTCGACAGCCGCCTCTGGAAACACCATATATTTT
>NA|TRBJ2-1|TRBD2|TRBV5-1
CASGRGTPVPAGEQFF
TGCGCCAGCGGGAGGGGTACCCCCGTACCGGCGGGTGAGCAGTTCTTC
>NA|TRBJ1-1|NA|TRBV18
CASSPMVSGMGMNTEAFF
TGTGCCAGCTCACCAATGGTAAGCGGAATGGGCATGAACACTGAAGCTTTCTTT
>NA|TRBJ2-3|NA|TRBV5-1
CASSLDWRGTDTQYF
TGCGCCAGCAGCTTGGACTGGAGGGGCACAGATACGCAGTATTTT
>NA|TRBJ1-4|TRBD1|TRBV27
CASSLPLRKDRVFREKLFF
TGTGCCAGCAGTTTACCCCTTAGGAAGGACAGGGTATTTAGGGAAAAACTGTTTTTT
>NA|TRBJ2-7|NA|TRBV6-6
CASSAGPGHEQYF
TGTGCCAGCAGTGCGGGACCGGGTCACGAGCAGTACTTC
>NA|TRBJ2-5|TRBD2|TRBV4-1
CASSQAGGRTTQYF
TGCGCCAGCAGCCAAGCGGGGGGGCGTACGACCCAGTACTTC
>few|TRBJ1-6|NA|TRBV27
CASSPQRGSPLHF
TGTGCCAGCAGTCCTCAACGGGGATCACCCCTCCACTTT
>NA|TRBJ1-1|NA|TRBV19
CASTGFTEAFF
TGTGCCAGTACAGGGTTCACTGAAGCTTTCTTT
>once|TRBJ2-7|TRBD2|TRBV7-2
CASSSGLAGGEYEQYF
TGTGCCAGCAGCTCCGGACTAGCGGGGGGGGAGTACGAGCAGTACTTC
>NA|TRBJ1-2|NA|TRBV28
CASSLRGSPYGYTF
TGTGCCAGCAGTTTAAGGGGCAGCCCGTATGGCTACACCTTC
>NA|TRBJ1-4|NA|TRBV3-1/TRBV3-2
CASSQDPGDNEKLFF
TGTGCCAGCAGCCAAGACCCAGGGGACAATGAAAAACTGTTTTTT
>NA|TRBJ2-7|TRBD2|TRBV2
CASWGGTNPGEQYF
TGTGCCAGCTGGGGGGGGACTAACCCTGGCGAGCAGTACTTC